This T cell receptor beta chain was obtained from a study of control samples from healthy donors and cancer patients. The length of the CDR3 is 13 residues. Germline CDR1 reads MNHEY; CDR2 reads SMNVEV (reference sequence). V dropped 6 bases and J dropped 0; count of bases not matched to a gene: 2. Measured with immunoSEQ multiplex PCR; TCRdb has only the in-frame clones, and not every one. The sample comprises 100,000 to 150,000 clones, around 89% of which are singletons, and around 40% rests with the top ten. Sequencing was carried out using blood. The clonotype originates from a man aged 50-59 years in good health. The chain joins TRBV27 to TRBJ2-7, with 7 nucleotides matching TRBD1. CDR3: CASSRDSSYEQYF. The CDR3 region has the DNA TGTGCCAGCAGCCGGGACAGCTCCTACGAGCAGTACTTC.